This TCR beta chain derives from a study of blood T cell repertoires in COVID-19. The V and J ends lost 6 bases and 6 bases, in that order; junction bases with no gene match: 4. Per germline, CDR1 LGHDT and CDR2 YNNKEL (reference sequence). This CDR3 has 14 amino acids. Assay: immunoSEQ multiplex PCR; the TCRdb copy retains only in-frame clones and omits some. In the table there are 150,000 to 160,000 clones, more than 80% of which are singletons. The material sequenced was peripheral blood. The TCR sequence derives from a man between 45 and 60 years old with acute or convalescent COVID-19. This chain connects TRBV3-1 (or the pseudogene TRBV3-2) to TRBJ2-2; 10 bases fit TRBD1. The DNA of the CDR3 is TGTGCCAGCAGTTTCGGACAGGGGGCCGGGGAGCTGTTTTTT. Encoded protein: CASSFGQGAGELFF.